These 26 T cell receptor beta chains originate from one sample sequenced in a study of T cell responses to AZD1222 COVID-19 vaccine. The assay was immunoSEQ multiplex PCR, and TCRdb's table has in-frame clones only and misses some. The data show almost 80,000 clones, roughly 87% seen once. The sequenced sample was peripheral blood, obtained on day 0 of AZD1222 vaccination. These receptors were obtained from an adult in good health.

V is TRBV5-6 and J is TRBJ2-1; D gene uncertain. Trimming pared 2 bases from V and 0 bases from J, leaving 9 bases between. The CDR3 has 15 amino acids. The germline V gene encodes CDR1 SGHDT and CDR2 YYEEEE. The CDR3 loop reads CASSFVSPSYNEQFF. The CDR3 nucleotides read TGTGCCAGCAGCTTTGTTAGCCCCTCCTACAATGAGCAGTTCTTC.

The rearrangement joins TRBV5-1 to TRBJ1-2; tentative D call: TRBD1 (5 bases). This CDR3 comprises 14 residues. The V gene's germline CDR1 is SGHRS and CDR2 YFSETQ. The V gene lost 4 bases and the J gene lost 8 bases, with 18 bases spanning the gap. CDR3 region: CASSGGTWAGGYTF. CDR3 nucleotide sequence: TGCGCCAGCAGCGGGGGGACGTGGGCTGGCGGCTACACCTTC. Looking up the rest from reference TRBV5-1 and TRBJ1-2 gives the full variable domain: KAGVTQTPRYLIKTRGQQVTLSCSPISGHRSVSWYQQTPGQGLQFLFEYFSETQRNKGNFPGRFSGRQFSNSRSEMNVSTLELGDSALYLCASSGGTWAGGYTFGSGTRLTVV.

The V gene is TRBV5-6, the J gene TRBJ1-3; D gene ambiguous. The germline V gene has CDR1 SGHDT and CDR2 YYEEEE. Trimming removed 3 bases from V and 0 bases from J, with 7 bases in between. There are 14 residues in the CDR3. DNA of the CDR3: TGTGCCAGCAGCTCGGCTAGCTCTGGAAACACCATATATTTT. This sequence encodes CASSSASSGNTIYF. The whole variable domain, filled in from reference TRBV5-6 and TRBJ1-3, reads DAGVTQSPTHLIKTRGQQVTLRCSPKSGHDTVSWYQQALGQGPQFIFQYYEEEERQRGNFPDRFSGHQFPNYSSELNVNALLLGDSALYLCASSSASSGNTIYFGEGSWLTVV.

This clone has just one count. V and J are TRBV12-3 or TRBV12-4 and TRBJ2-7; weak D call: TRBD2 (5 bases). The CDR3 contains 12 residues. The germline V and J ends were trimmed by 5 bases and 3 bases, with 8 bases remaining between them. The CDR3 region is CASSKLGYEQYF. DNA for the CDR3: TGTGCCAGCAGTAAACTAGGCTACGAGCAGTACTTC.

The chain employs TRBV10-3 and TRBJ2-2, with D tentatively TRBD2 (5 bases). V lost 0 bases, J lost 4 bases, and 9 bases lay in between. Germline-derived CDR1 and CDR2 are ENHRY and SYGVKD. This CDR3 region has 15 residues. The CDR3 spells CAISESPGLTGELFF. Written as DNA, the CDR3 is TGTGCCATCAGTGAGTCCCCCGGACTCACCGGGGAGCTGTTTTTT.

The chain recombines TRBV10-3 with TRBJ1-2; no clear D gene. Trimming shortened V by 2 bases and J by 8 bases, and 6 bases separated the two germline ends. CDR3 length: 11 residues. Germline V lookup: CDR1 ENHRY, CDR2 SYGVKD. The CDR3 sequence is CAISEGGGYTF. As DNA, the CDR3 is TGTGCCATCAGTGAGGGCGGAGGCTACACCTTC.

CDR3 sequence (DNA): TGCGCCAGCAGCCCGGAACCCCCTTCGGTTCTGAACACTGAAGCTTTCTTT. Its protein is CASSPEPPSVLNTEAFF. V usage is TRBV5-1 and J usage is TRBJ1-1; no clear D. The CDR3 spans 17 residues. The V end was cut by 4 bases, the J end by 0 bases, with 19 bases between. The germline CDR1 and CDR2 sequences are SGHRS and YFSETQ.

V gene TRBV5-1 combines with J gene TRBJ2-1, with 11 bases identical to TRBD2. The CDR3 loop spans 16 amino acids. Germline values: CDR1 SGHRS, CDR2 YFSETQ. V was clipped by 0 bases and J by 6 bases; unmatched bases: 5. CDR3 nucleotide sequence: TGCGCCAGCAGCTTGGAGGGGACTAGCGGCGCCAATGAGCAGTTCTTC. It specifies CASSLEGTSGANEQFF.

The chain links TRBV7-8 to TRBJ1-4, with a possible D match to TRBD1 (5 bases). The germline V and J ends were trimmed by 5 bases and 2 bases, with 12 bases remaining between them. The length of the CDR3 is 15 residues. From germline, CDR1 is SGHVS and CDR2 FQNEAQ. The CDR3 bases are TGTGCCAGCAGCCCCCGGGACGGGACTAATGAAAAACTGTTTTTT. Translating gives CASSPRDGTNEKLFF.

V usage is TRBV6-5 and J usage is TRBJ1-2; D is uncertain. The CDR3 spans 12 residues. CDR1 is MNHEY and CDR2 is SVGAGI in the germline V gene. The V end lost 7 bases, the J end lost 1 base, and 7 bases lay between the germline ends. CDR3 sequence: CASTQLNYGYTF. CDR3 nucleotide sequence: TGTGCCAGCACACAGCTTAACTATGGCTACACCTTC.

The chain has TRBV4-1 and TRBJ1-1; TRBD1 matches at 7 bases. This CDR3 region has 16 residues. Trimming cost V 2 bases and J 2 bases; bases outside gene matches: 8. Germline assignment: CDR1 MGHRA and CDR2 YSYEKL. In DNA, the CDR3 is TGCGCCAGCAGCCAACCCCGGGACAGCCCCAACACTGAAGCTTTCTTT. It encodes CASSQPRDSPNTEAFF.

The J gene is TRBJ1-4, the V gene TRBV7-2; D gene uncertain. The CDR3 has 14 residues. Trimming took 1 base from V and 11 from J, leaving 14 bases between them. Looked up from germline, CDR1 is SGHTA and CDR2 is FQGNSA. The CDR3 reads CASSLGWADEKLFF. The CDR3 DNA reads TGTGCCAGCAGCTTAGGCTGGGCGGACGAGAAACTGTTTTTT.

The chain combines TRBV5-5 with TRBJ2-3; D is unclear. V was shortened by 2 bases and J by 1 base, with 8 bases between the two germline ends. Germline CDR1 reads SGHKS; CDR2 reads YYEKEE (reference sequence). The CDR3 is 14 amino acids. CDR3 DNA sequence: TGTGCCAGCAGCTTCAGTCCTGGCACAGATACGCAGTATTTT. It codes for CASSFSPGTDTQYF.

The chain recombines TRBV6-6 with TRBJ2-5; TRBD1 is a possible D gene (6 bases). CDR1 MNHNY and CDR2 SVGAGI come from the germline V gene (reference sequence). V gave up 5 bases and J gave up 6 bases, with 16 bases separating them. The CDR3 has 14 residues. The CDR3 sequence: CASSPQGRGKTQYF. DNA for the CDR3: TGTGCCAGCAGTCCCCAGGGGAGAGGAAAGACCCAGTACTTC.

The J gene is TRBJ2-3, the V gene TRBV7-7; TRBD2 might be the D (6 bases). This CDR3 is 13 amino acids long. Trimming took off 3 bases at V and 6 bases at J, with 10 bases between the two ends. From germline, CDR1 is SSHAT and CDR2 FNYEAQ (reference sequence). CDR3 residues: CASSFGLKDTQYF. The CDR3 region has the DNA TGTGCCAGCAGCTTCGGACTAAAGGATACGCAGTATTTT.

The genes are TRBV5-1 and TRBJ2-3; a weak D match, TRBD1 (5 bases). This CDR3 has 11 residues. V dropped 4 bases and J dropped 11 bases, with 11 bases sitting between them. CDR1 is SGHRS and CDR2 is YFSETQ in the germline V gene. This chain's CDR3 is CASSRGMGQYF. Here the CDR3 DNA reads TGCGCCAGCAGCAGGGGAATGGGGCAGTATTTT.

The chain combines TRBV5-1 with TRBJ1-1, with D hard to call. V was shortened by 2 bases and J by 7 bases, with 15 bases between the two germline ends. This CDR3 has 14 amino acids. The germline V gene encodes CDR1 SGHRS and CDR2 YFSETQ. The DNA for the CDR3 is TGCGCCAGCAGCTTAGGGTTCGGAAATGGTGAAGCTTTCTTT. This translates into CASSLGFGNGEAFF.

The rearrangement joins TRBV7-6 to TRBJ2-1; D is perhaps TRBD1 (5 bases). Germline values: CDR1 SGHVS, CDR2 FNYEAQ. Deletions cut 5 bases from V and 8 bases from J, with 19 bases between. The CDR3 totals 15 residues. CDR3 loop: CASSPQAGVVYEQFF. CDR3 nucleotides: TGTGCCAGCAGCCCACAGGCTGGCGTCGTATATGAGCAGTTCTTC.

J is TRBJ1-6 and V is TRBV27; a weak D match, TRBD1 (5 bases). V was shortened by 0 bases and J by 0 bases, with 12 bases between the two germline ends. The CDR3 is 18 amino acids. CDR1 and CDR2 (germline): MNHEY, SMNVEV (reference sequence). CDR3 region: CASSLSTPGSSYNSPLHF. The CDR3 bases are TGTGCCAGCAGTTTATCGACACCAGGGAGCTCCTATAATTCACCCCTCCACTTT.

Comment on this clone: A junction boundary mismatches the germline segment, possibly from a read error. The J gene is TRBJ2-7, the V gene TRBV23-1; 8 bases are a match to TRBD1. TRBV23-1 is an open reading frame whose function is uncertain. This CDR3 comprises 11 residues. The CDR3 DNA is TGCGCCAGCAGTCAGCGGGACAGGAGGCACTTC. It codes for CASSQRDRRHF.

The rearrangement joins TRBV7-9 to TRBJ2-3, with TRBD2 matching over 11 bases. V was pared by 3 bases and J by 4 bases, with 3 bases of the junction left unmatched. This CDR3 has 15 amino acids. CDR1 and CDR2 (germline): SEHNR, FQNEAQ (reference sequence). CDR3 bases: TGTGCCAGCAGCTTGACTAGCGGGATATCAGATACGCAGTATTTT. This translates into CASSLTSGISDTQYF.

This clone has just a few counts. The V call is TRBV5-5, the J call TRBJ2-3; unclear D gene. Germline loops: CDR1 SGHKS, CDR2 YYEKEE (reference sequence). CDR3 size: 12 residues. The ends were cut back, 4 bases at V and 3 bases at J, with 6 bases in the middle. CDR3 sequence (DNA): TGTGCCAGCAGCCTATTTACAGATACGCAGTATTTT. Amino acid sequence: CASSLFTDTQYF.

This rearrangement joins TRBV11-3 to TRBJ2-1; 7 bases map to TRBD2. The length of the CDR3 is 15 residues. The germline V gene has CDR1 SGHNT and CDR2 YENEEA. V gave up 2 bases and J gave up 6 bases; unmatched junction bases: 7. The CDR3 DNA sequence: TGTGCCAGCAGCTTACTCCTTTCGGGGGGCAATGAGCAGTTCTTC. Translated: CASSLLLSGGNEQFF. The full variable domain, rest sourced from reference TRBV11-3 and TRBJ2-1, is EAGVVQSPRYKIIEKKQPVAFWCNPISGHNTLYWYLQNLGQGPELLIRYENEEAVDDSQLPKDRFSAERLKGVDSTLKIQPAELGDSAVYLCASSLLLSGGNEQFFGPGTRLTVL.

V gene TRBV28 combines with J gene TRBJ2-7, with D possibly TRBD2 on 6 matching bases. The ends were cut back, 7 bases at V and 3 bases at J, with 13 bases in the middle. The CDR3 sequence is 13 residues long. Germline CDR1 and CDR2: MDHEN and SYDVKM. The CDR3, as DNA: TGTGCCAGCACACGACTAGGGCGCTACGAGCAGTACTTC. As protein: CASTRLGRYEQYF.

V is TRBV27 and J is TRBJ2-3; 8 bases line up with TRBD1. The trim removed 6 bases at V and 2 bases at J, leaving 10 bases unmatched. CDR3 length: 16 residues. Germline V CDR1 and CDR2: MNHEY, SMNVEV (reference sequence). CDR3 sequence (DNA): TGTGCCAGCAGAATAAGACAGGGGTGGTCCACAGATACGCAGTATTTT. Protein sequence: CASRIRQGWSTDTQYF.

V is TRBV7-2 and J is TRBJ1-5; the D gene is possibly TRBD1 (6 bases). The V gene's germline CDR1 is SGHTA and CDR2 FQGNSA. The CDR3 length is 14 residues. Between the trimmed V and J ends, which lost 5 bases and 9 bases, there was a span of 17 bases. As DNA, the CDR3 is TGTGCCAGCAGCAAAAGGGACATTCGTGGGCCCCAGCATTTT. It translates to CASSKRDIRGPQHF.